Listed here is a single T cell receptor (beta chain). Its binding antigen is unknown. No clone much larger than this one lies a single base away; base qualities are absent. The sample originates from a study of T cell responses to AZD1222 COVID-19 vaccine (TCRdb year 2021). Notes on the research overall: A total of 233 trial participants underwent TCR sequencing, of whom 200 to 220 had received two doses of AZD1222 and roughly 26 had received two doses of the MenACWY control vaccine. Enrollment into the trials was organized by age into subgroups of 18-55, 56-69 and 70-plus years, and those subgroups contained approximately 150, 30 and 60 TCR-sequenced participants, respectively. Beyond this particular receptor, the publication reports: Epitopes outside the regions mutated in the B.1.351 and B.1.1.7 variants were reportedly recognized by nearly half of the unique spike-specific TCRs. Conclusions about previously exposed vaccinees were limited because only a handful of AZD1222 recipients were SARS-CoV-2 seropositive at baseline. The 56-69-year group was small, and its depth increase did not reach significance, likely because of low power. Because no day 14 peak-response samples were available, repertoires were characterized only after the peak T cell response. Vaccine-associated CD4 TCRs spanned the whole spike protein, with dominant responses in regions 160-218 and 743-854. A significant rise in spike-specific TCR breadth and depth was observed after two AZD1222 doses relative to day 0 and relative to MenACWY recipients. Participants were mostly white British and included more females than males, and it was suggested by the authors that clonal diversity may have been underestimated.

The CDR3 regions of human TCRbeta chains were subjected to immunosequencing. From the authors' description of their analysis: Repertoire TCRs were checked for matches against a reference library of SARS-CoV-2-specific TCRs that had been generated using the MIRA antigen-specificity platform. Breadth was defined as the fraction of unique TCRs that were SARS-CoV-2-associated. Depth was defined as the fraction of total T cells that were SARS-CoV-2-associated. Using the MIRA data, each spike-specific TCR was assigned both to the spike region to which the TCR was reactive and to a CD4 or CD8 class. Log10-transformed breadth and depth values were compared by one-way ANOVA with Sidak's multiple comparisons tests. What TCRdb holds here is the immuneACCESS table cut down to in-frame rearrangements. Part of the clones is not present; checked against another copy, under half of the missing clones reflect an unresolved V gene, and the others are unexplained. Clone size and the V and J calls come from that table; the DNA yielded D and trimming. The sample has 120,000 to 150,000 clones on record, 85% to 95% of them singletons. 0.7% to 1% of the sample goes to the ten largest clones.

V sheds 6 bases and J sheds 11 bases, leaving 19 bases between their ends. The CDR3 numbers 14 residues from cysteine through phenylalanine. Solely the CDR3 DNA is kept, with 42 bases framed from the first base. Reading the germline V gene gives CDR1 SNHLY and CDR2 FYNNEI. What this sample's time point label stands for: baseline before first vaccination. The treatment or condition label on this specimen signifies: meningococcal conjugate vaccine given as trial control. Samples from vaccinated people were obtained from the UK trials COV001 and COV002, which included a single-blind randomized controlled phase 2/3 trial of AZD1222 (ChAdOx1 nCoV-19) in healthy adults. For TCRbeta chain sequencing, PBMC samples were collected from trial participants at day 0 and at day 28 after the second dose.

This chain is built from TRBV2 and TRBJ1-4, and possibly TRBD1, on 6 matching bases. The sample was peripheral blood, taken on day 0 of MenACWY control vaccination. The source of this sequence is an adult in good health. The CDR3 corresponds to CASRRDTGGGKLFF. The base sequence is TGTGCCAGCAGAAGGGACACTGGTGGGGGGAAACTGTTTTTT.